A selection of T cell receptor beta chains follows, all from one sample in a study of OX40 agonist ivuxolimab in advanced cancers. Libraries were prepared by immunoSEQ multiplex PCR; TCRdb keeps only in-frame clonotypes and omits some of them. The data show 55,000 to 70,000 clones, 80% to 90% seen once. The sequences come from CD4+ or CD8+ T cells sorted from blood, collected in a trial of the OX40 agonist ivuxolimab. These receptors all come from an adult with an advanced solid tumor such as melanoma, head and neck, liver or kidney cancer. CDR3s include the opening cysteine and the closing phenylalanine or tryptophan. The order of the fields is D gene, clone size, V gene, J gene, CDR3 protein, CDR3 DNA. The D gene is left open where the match is weak. The size of a clone is reported for some rows only, either as once, few or many, or as a class for expanded clones.

d_call: TRBD1; clone_size: NA; v_call: TRBV9; j_call: TRBJ1-1; cdr3_aa: CASSATGVNTEAFF; cdr3_nt: TGTGCCAGCAGCGCGACAGGGGTGAACACTGAAGCTTTCTTT
d_call: NA; clone_size: NA; v_call: TRBV6-5; j_call: TRBJ1-2; cdr3_aa: CASSYIGGRGGYTF; cdr3_nt: TGTGCCAGCAGTTATATTGGGGGCCGGGGTGGCTACACCTTC
d_call: TRBD1; clone_size: NA; v_call: TRBV6-5; j_call: TRBJ1-2; cdr3_aa: CASRHDRGPGYTF; cdr3_nt: TGTGCCAGCAGGCATGACAGGGGGCCTGGCTACACCTTC
d_call: NA; clone_size: NA; v_call: TRBV9; j_call: TRBJ1-3; cdr3_aa: CASSVEGIGNTIYF; cdr3_nt: TGTGCCAGCAGCGTAGAGGGCATAGGAAACACCATATATTTT
d_call: TRBD1; clone_size: NA; v_call: TRBV5-1; j_call: TRBJ1-5; cdr3_aa: CASRPGQGNQPQHF; cdr3_nt: TGCGCCAGCAGGCCGGGACAGGGAAATCAGCCCCAGCATTTT
d_call: NA; clone_size: NA; v_call: TRBV28; j_call: TRBJ2-6; cdr3_aa: CASSLELTGANVLTF; cdr3_nt: TGTGCCAGCAGTTTAGAACTGACTGGGGCCAACGTCCTGACTTTC
d_call: NA; clone_size: NA; v_call: TRBV6-1; j_call: TRBJ2-7; cdr3_aa: CASSAGVIHEQYF; cdr3_nt: TGTGCCAGCAGTGCCGGGGTGATACACGAGCAGTACTTC
d_call: NA; clone_size: NA; v_call: TRBV5-1; j_call: TRBJ2-3; cdr3_aa: CASSLVTDTAGPDTQYF; cdr3_nt: TGCGCCAGCAGCTTGGTCACGGACACGGCTGGACCAGATACGCAGTATTTT
d_call: NA; clone_size: NA; v_call: TRBV14; j_call: TRBJ1-2; cdr3_aa: CASNQDGRGYTF; cdr3_nt: TGTGCCAGCAACCAAGATGGCCGAGGCTACACCTTC
d_call: TRBD1; clone_size: NA; v_call: TRBV2; j_call: TRBJ1-4; cdr3_aa: CASSDGQGNEKLFF; cdr3_nt: TGTGCCAGCAGTGATGGACAGGGGAATGAAAAACTGTTTTTT
d_call: TRBD2; clone_size: NA; v_call: TRBV7-2; j_call: TRBJ2-3; cdr3_aa: CASSDPGLASKYF; cdr3_nt: TGTGCCAGCAGCGACCCCGGACTAGCCTCAAAGTATTTT
d_call: TRBD2; clone_size: NA; v_call: TRBV10-3; j_call: TRBJ2-3; cdr3_aa: CAISDGGRTDTQYF; cdr3_nt: TGTGCCATCAGTGATGGCGGGAGAACAGATACGCAGTATTTT
d_call: NA; clone_size: NA; v_call: TRBV29-1; j_call: TRBJ1-1; cdr3_aa: CSVATTGIGTEAFF; cdr3_nt: TGCAGCGTTGCTACGACAGGAATCGGCACTGAAGCTTTCTTT
d_call: NA; clone_size: NA; v_call: TRBV7-9; j_call: TRBJ1-5; cdr3_aa: CASSLVSGQSNQPQHF; cdr3_nt: TGTGCCAGCAGCTTAGTGAGTGGACAGAGCAATCAGCCCCAGCATTTT
d_call: NA; clone_size: NA; v_call: TRBV7-2; j_call: TRBJ2-7; cdr3_aa: CASSSVYYEQYF; cdr3_nt: TGTGCCAGCAGCTCGGTTTATTACGAGCAGTACTTC
d_call: NA; clone_size: NA; v_call: TRBV11-1; j_call: TRBJ2-2; cdr3_aa: CASSFGRANTGELFF; cdr3_nt: TGTGCCAGCAGCTTCGGACGGGCGAACACCGGGGAGCTGTTTTTT
d_call: NA; clone_size: NA; v_call: TRBV19; j_call: TRBJ1-5; cdr3_aa: CASTTGIQPQHF; cdr3_nt: TGTGCCAGTACTACGGGTATTCAGCCCCAGCATTTT
d_call: NA; clone_size: once; v_call: TRBV5-4; j_call: TRBJ2-2; cdr3_aa: CASSLGSGGSTGELFF; cdr3_nt: TGTGCCAGCAGCTTAGGGTCGGGCGGATCCACCGGGGAGCTGTTTTTT
d_call: TRBD1; clone_size: NA; v_call: TRBV5-1; j_call: TRBJ2-7; cdr3_aa: CASSPGTDFYEQYF; cdr3_nt: TGCGCCAGCAGCCCCGGGACAGATTTCTACGAGCAGTACTTC
d_call: TRBD1; clone_size: NA; v_call: TRBV6-1; j_call: TRBJ2-1; cdr3_aa: CASSEQDRGWGNEQFF; cdr3_nt: TGTGCCAGCAGTGAACAAGACAGGGGTTGGGGGAATGAGCAGTTCTTC
d_call: NA; clone_size: NA; v_call: TRBV9; j_call: TRBJ1-4; cdr3_aa: CASSVRGGMDEKLFF; cdr3_nt: TGTGCCAGCAGCGTTAGAGGGGGGATGGATGAAAAACTGTTTTTT
d_call: NA; clone_size: few; v_call: TRBV19; j_call: TRBJ2-1; cdr3_aa: CASSAARGREQFF; cdr3_nt: TGTGCCAGTAGTGCCGCCCGAGGAAGGGAGCAGTTCTTC
d_call: NA; clone_size: NA; v_call: TRBV7-2; j_call: TRBJ1-3; cdr3_aa: CASSRVGGNGNTIYF; cdr3_nt: TGTGCCAGCAGCCGAGTTGGGGGTAATGGAAACACCATATATTTT
d_call: TRBD1; clone_size: NA; v_call: TRBV7-2; j_call: TRBJ1-2; cdr3_aa: CASSFVGTGGSIKYGYTF; cdr3_nt: TGTGCCAGCAGCTTTGTCGGGACAGGGGGCTCGATTAAGTATGGCTACACCTTC
d_call: NA; clone_size: NA; v_call: TRBV28; j_call: TRBJ1-1; cdr3_aa: CASSLISGYTEAFF; cdr3_nt: TGTGCCAGCAGTTTAATAAGTGGTTACACTGAAGCTTTCTTT
d_call: NA; clone_size: NA; v_call: TRBV7-2; j_call: TRBJ2-2; cdr3_aa: CASSLALNTGELFF; cdr3_nt: TGTGCCAGCAGCTTGGCCCTTAACACCGGGGAGCTGTTTTTT
d_call: NA; clone_size: NA; v_call: TRBV7-8; j_call: TRBJ1-1; cdr3_aa: CASSLETRRNTEAFF; cdr3_nt: TGTGCCAGCAGCTTAGAGACCCGGAGGAACACTGAAGCTTTCTTT
d_call: NA; clone_size: NA; v_call: TRBV28; j_call: TRBJ1-5; cdr3_aa: CASSYREPYQPQHF; cdr3_nt: TGTGCCAGCAGTTACCGGGAACCCTATCAGCCCCAGCATTTT
d_call: NA; clone_size: NA; v_call: TRBV2; j_call: TRBJ2-7; cdr3_aa: CASREDRWGSEQYF; cdr3_nt: TGTGCCAGCAGAGAAGACCGGTGGGGGTCCGAGCAGTACTTC
d_call: NA; clone_size: NA; v_call: TRBV6-6; j_call: TRBJ1-2; cdr3_aa: CASRWDGYTF; cdr3_nt: TGTGCCAGCAGATGGGATGGCTACACCTTC
d_call: NA; clone_size: NA; v_call: TRBV20-1; j_call: TRBJ2-7; cdr3_aa: CSALRGYEQYF; cdr3_nt: TGCAGTGCTCTCAGGGGTTACGAGCAGTACTTC
d_call: NA; clone_size: NA; v_call: TRBV7-7; j_call: TRBJ2-1; cdr3_aa: CASSLDGINSYNEQFF; cdr3_nt: TGTGCCAGCAGCCTCGACGGCATTAACTCCTACAATGAGCAGTTCTTC
d_call: NA; clone_size: NA; v_call: TRBV10-3; j_call: TRBJ2-1; cdr3_aa: CAISGGNLSANEQFF; cdr3_nt: TGTGCCATCAGTGGAGGGAATCTCAGTGCCAATGAGCAGTTCTTC
d_call: TRBD1; clone_size: NA; v_call: TRBV11-2; j_call: TRBJ2-7; cdr3_aa: CASSSRTGGYEQYF; cdr3_nt: TGTGCCAGCAGCTCCCGGACAGGGGGCTACGAGCAGTACTTC
d_call: NA; clone_size: NA; v_call: TRBV28; j_call: TRBJ1-3; cdr3_aa: CASSSSEALHGNTIYF; cdr3_nt: TGTGCCAGCAGCTCCAGCGAGGCTCTTCACGGAAACACCATATATTTT
d_call: TRBD2; clone_size: NA; v_call: TRBV5-1; j_call: TRBJ2-3; cdr3_aa: CASSLDLAGGPDTQYF; cdr3_nt: TGCGCCAGCAGCTTGGATTTAGCGGGGGGTCCAGATACGCAGTATTTT
d_call: NA; clone_size: NA; v_call: TRBV14; j_call: TRBJ2-7; cdr3_aa: CASSHSNGGITYEQYF; cdr3_nt: TGTGCCAGCAGCCATTCTAACGGGGGAATCACCTACGAGCAGTACTTC
d_call: NA; clone_size: NA; v_call: TRBV29-1; j_call: TRBJ2-1; cdr3_aa: CSVEKTVRGNEQFF; cdr3_nt: TGCAGCGTTGAAAAGACGGTAAGAGGCAATGAGCAGTTCTTC
d_call: NA; clone_size: once; v_call: TRBV28; j_call: TRBJ1-1; cdr3_aa: CASSTLKSEAFF; cdr3_nt: TGTGCCAGCAGTACACTGAAATCTGAAGCTTTCTTT
d_call: NA; clone_size: NA; v_call: TRBV30; j_call: TRBJ1-4; cdr3_aa: CAWSVNAGTYEKLFF; cdr3_nt: TGTGCCTGGAGTGTAAATGCCGGGACATATGAAAAACTGTTTTTT
d_call: NA; clone_size: once; v_call: TRBV18; j_call: TRBJ1-4; cdr3_aa: CASSSSRQTTNEKLFF; cdr3_nt: TGTGCCAGCTCATCTTCCCGACAAACAACTAATGAAAAACTGTTTTTT
d_call: TRBD1; clone_size: NA; v_call: TRBV5-1; j_call: TRBJ1-6; cdr3_aa: CASSPGTGGSPLHF; cdr3_nt: TGCGCCAGCAGCCCCGGGACAGGTGGTTCACCCCTCCACTTT
d_call: NA; clone_size: NA; v_call: TRBV18; j_call: TRBJ2-1; cdr3_aa: CASSPQDHRSSYNEQFF; cdr3_nt: TGTGCCAGCTCACCTCAGGACCATCGGAGCTCCTACAATGAGCAGTTCTTC
d_call: NA; clone_size: NA; v_call: TRBV5-1; j_call: TRBJ2-2; cdr3_aa: CASSLVVNTGELFF; cdr3_nt: TGCGCCAGCAGCTTGGTCGTGAACACCGGGGAGCTGTTTTTT
d_call: TRBD1; clone_size: once; v_call: TRBV6-1; j_call: TRBJ1-5; cdr3_aa: CASRTGNQPQHF; cdr3_nt: TGTGCCAGCAGGACAGGGAATCAGCCCCAGCATTTT
d_call: NA; clone_size: NA; v_call: TRBV5-1; j_call: TRBJ2-7; cdr3_aa: CASSPGTAGNEQYF; cdr3_nt: TGCGCCAGCAGCCCCGGGACGGCCGGGAACGAGCAGTACTTC
d_call: NA; clone_size: NA; v_call: TRBV7-9; j_call: TRBJ2-1; cdr3_aa: CASSFEGQYNEQFF; cdr3_nt: TGTGCCAGCAGCTTCGAAGGACAGTACAATGAGCAGTTCTTC